Sequencing of this TCR beta chain was carried out in a study of CD8 T cells in ankylosing spondylitis. CDR3 length equals 14 residues. In germline, CDR1 is MGHDK, CDR2 SYGVNS. Trimming removed 4 bases from V and 7 bases from J, with 17 bases in between. From the 5' RACE reads, TCRdb called clonotypes with MiXCR, one entry per CDR3 protein. The profile shows around 250,000 distinct CDR3 sequences, 18% of them singletons. The material sequenced was blood, either unsorted or a sorted T cell fraction (not recorded which). The V and J genes are TRBV25-1 and TRBJ2-7; D possibly uses TRBD1 or TRBD2 (6 bases each). The receptor comes from a male donor with ankylosing spondylitis or in good health (not recorded which). The CDR3 DNA reads TGTGCCAGCAGTGGGGGGGCTCGATCCGTGGAGCAGTACTTC. Translating gives CASSGGARSVEQYF.